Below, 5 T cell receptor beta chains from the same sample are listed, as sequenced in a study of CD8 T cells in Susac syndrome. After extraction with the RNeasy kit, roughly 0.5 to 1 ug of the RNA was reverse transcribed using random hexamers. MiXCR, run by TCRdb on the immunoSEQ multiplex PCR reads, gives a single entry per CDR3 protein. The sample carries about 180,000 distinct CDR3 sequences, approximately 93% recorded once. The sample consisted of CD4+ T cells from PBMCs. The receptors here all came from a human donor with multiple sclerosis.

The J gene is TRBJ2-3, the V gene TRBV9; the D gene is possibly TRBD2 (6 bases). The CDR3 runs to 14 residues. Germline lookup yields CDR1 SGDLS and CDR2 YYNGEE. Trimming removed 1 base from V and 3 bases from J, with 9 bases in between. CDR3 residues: CASSVSLATDTQYF. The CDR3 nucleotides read TGTGCCAGCAGCGTATCACTAGCAACAGATACGCAGTATTTT.

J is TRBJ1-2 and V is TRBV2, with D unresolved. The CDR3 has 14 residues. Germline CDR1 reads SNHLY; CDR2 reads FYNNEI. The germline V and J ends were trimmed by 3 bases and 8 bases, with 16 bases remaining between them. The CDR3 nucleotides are TGTGCCAGCAGTGAGGACTCGGGCGGTGGGGGCTACACCTTC. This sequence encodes CASSEDSGGGGYTF.

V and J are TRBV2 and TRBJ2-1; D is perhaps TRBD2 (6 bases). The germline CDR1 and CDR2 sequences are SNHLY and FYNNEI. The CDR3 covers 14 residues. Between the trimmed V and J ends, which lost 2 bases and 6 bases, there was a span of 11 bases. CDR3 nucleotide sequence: TGTGCCAGCAGTGAAAGATCCGGGGGCAATGAGCAGTTCTTC. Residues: CASSERSGGNEQFF.

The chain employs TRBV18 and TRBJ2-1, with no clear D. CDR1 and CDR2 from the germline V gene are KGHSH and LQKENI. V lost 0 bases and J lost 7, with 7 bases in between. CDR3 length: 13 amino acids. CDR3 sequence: CASSPPGWNEQFF. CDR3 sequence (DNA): TGTGCCAGCTCACCACCGGGGTGGAATGAGCAGTTCTTC. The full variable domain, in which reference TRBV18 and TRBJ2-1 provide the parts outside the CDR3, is NAGVMQNPRHLVRRRGQEARLRCSPMKGHSHVYWYRQLPEEGLKFMVYLQKENIIDESGMPKERFSAEFPKEGPSILRIQQVVRGDSAAYFCASSPPGWNEQFFGPGTRLTVL.

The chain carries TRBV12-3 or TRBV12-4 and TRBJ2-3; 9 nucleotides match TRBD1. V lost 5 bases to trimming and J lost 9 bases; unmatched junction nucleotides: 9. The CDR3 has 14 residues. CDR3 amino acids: CASSPGQGAGTQYF. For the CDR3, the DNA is TGTGCCAGCAGTCCGGGACAGGGCGCCGGGACGCAGTATTTT.